The clone carrying this T cell receptor (beta chain) was seen only a few times. This sample is part of a study of blood T cell repertoires in COVID-19. TCRdb's copy holds only in-frame clones and misses some; the assay was immunoSEQ multiplex PCR. This table has just over 75,000 clones, about 83% appearing once. Germline CDR1 and CDR2: MNHEY and SMNVEV (reference sequence). This CDR3 has 15 residues. Trimming took 5 bases from V and 5 from J, leaving 18 bases between them. The sequenced sample consisted of peripheral blood. The chain couples TRBV27 to TRBJ2-5; weak D call: TRBD2 (7 bases). This receptor was identified in a man aged 50-59 years with acute or convalescent COVID-19. CDR3 sequence: CASSPSGGAGETQYF. In DNA, the CDR3 is TGTGCCAGCAGTCCGAGTGGGGGGGCGGGGGAGACCCAGTACTTC.